This T cell receptor (delta chain) was documented in a study of γδ T cells in repeated Plasmodium falciparum infection. Study-wide context: Donors were malaria-exposed Malian children or age- and gender-matched Australian children.

Germline assignment: CDR1 TSWWSYY and CDR2 QGS. Trimming shortened V by 5 bases and J by 2 bases, and 36 bases separated the two germline ends. The CDR3 is 22 residues long. Vgamma9/Vdelta2+ and Vdelta2-negative gammadelta T cells were flow-sorted from PBMC for bulk sequencing. TCRdb repeated clone calling on the multiplex PCR reads with CATT. Counted here are 50,000 to 65,000 delta-chain clones, approximately 1.5% occurring once; the ten biggest clones make up over 14%. A few counts support this clone. A far larger clone lies a single base away; this is likely a read error. Other DNA sequences in the same sample also yield this CDR3.

The sequenced sample consisted of gamma-delta T cells from blood. The source of this sequence is a pool of human donors (malaria-infected and uninfected, not separated). The rearrangement links TRDV1 to TRDJ1; TRDD3 is a possible D gene (5 bases). In DNA, the CDR3 is TGTGCTCTTGGGCAAAGCTTACTGCTCAGGAGCCACCTATACTGGAAAACCGATAAACTCATCTTT. Amino acid sequence: CALGQSLLLRSHLYWKTDKLIF.